This T cell receptor (beta chain) derives from a study of T cells in Graves' hyperthyroidism and ophthalmopathy. The investigators amplified TCR beta CDR3 regions from RNA transcripts. A set of HTBI primers served as the primers for a first-round RT-PCR of the TCR CDR3. A single record per CDR3 protein comes from TCRdb applying MiXCR to the multiplex PCR reads. The sample lists nearly 600,000 distinct CDR3 sequences; 14% were seen once. Looked up from germline, CDR1 is KGHDR and CDR2 is SFDVKD. The CDR3 has 13 amino acids. Of note for this clonotype: One junction end does not reproduce the germline sequence, and a read error may be involved.

Pregnant or lactating patients were excluded, as were those with uncontrolled infection or other autoimmune disease. Approximately 9.3 ml of fresh peripheral blood supplied the PBMCs. The specimen was blood. The chain has TRBV24-1 and TRBJ1-1; no reliable D call. The TCR was taken from a woman aged 18-35 years with Graves' ophthalmopathy. CDR3 DNA sequence: TGTGCCACCAGTGATGACATCAACAGTGAAGCTTTCTTT. It codes for CATSDDINSEAFF.